These 3 T cell receptor beta chains were all obtained from the same sample, sequenced in a study of blood T cell repertoires in COVID-19. Only in-frame clones appear in the TCRdb table, and some are missing; sequencing was by immunoSEQ multiplex PCR. The sample shows some 93,000 clones, around nine tenths of them seen only once. Sample: peripheral blood. The receptors were gathered from a man aged 45 to 65 with acute or convalescent COVID-19.

The chain joins TRBV9 to TRBJ1-1, with 10 bases fitting TRBD1. The germline CDR1 and CDR2 sequences are SGDLS and YYNGEE. Losses at the gene ends were 4 bases for V and 4 bases for J; bases not matched to a gene: 7. The CDR3 is 15 residues long. The DNA for the CDR3 is TGTGCCAGCAGCCCAGACAGGGGGCTGAGCACTGAAGCTTTCTTT. It encodes CASSPDRGLSTEAFF. Drawing the rest from reference TRBV9 and TRBJ1-1, the complete variable domain is DSGVTQTPKHLITATGQRVTLRCSPRSGDLSVYWYQQSLDQGLQFLIQYYNGEERAKGNILERFSAQQFPDLHSELNLSSLELGDSALYFCASSPDRGLSTEAFFGQGTRLTVV.

The table lists this clone with a count of one. The chain uses TRBV6-5 and TRBJ2-7; TRBD1 might be the D (5 bases). V was pared by 6 bases and J by 4 bases, with 13 bases between. CDR3 length: 13 residues. From germline, CDR1 is MNHEY and CDR2 SVGAGI. The CDR3 sequence: CASRGGHSYEQYF. In DNA, the CDR3 is TGTGCCAGCAGGGGTGGACATAGTTACGAGCAGTACTTC.

The rearrangement uses TRBV6-2 or TRBV6-3 and TRBJ2-7; D unclear. Germline CDR1 and CDR2: MNHEY and SVGEGT. Trimming cost V 2 bases and J 0 bases, with 14 bases left between them. The CDR3 has 16 residues. DNA for the CDR3: TGTGCCAGCAGTTACGCCGGGTTGTCTCTCTCCTACGAGCAGTACTTC. This gives the protein CASSYAGLSLSYEQYF.